Listed below are T cell receptor beta chains from one sample, sequenced in a study of blood T cell repertoires in COVID-19. The method was immunoSEQ multiplex PCR; TCRdb's version includes in-frame clones alone and lacks a portion of them. The sample yields 55,000 to 80,000 clones, approximately 79% seen once. The sample comprised peripheral blood. These receptors all come from a man in his fifties or sixties with acute or convalescent COVID-19. Both conserved end residues are trimmed from each CDR3.

j_gene,v_gene,CDR3aa
TRBJ1-5,TRBV6-2/TRBV6-3,ASSYPDTYQPQH
TRBJ1-2,TRBV19,ASSLGGPYGYT
TRBJ2-7,TRBV3-1/TRBV3-2,ASRQTSEQY
TRBJ2-7,TRBV6-2/TRBV6-3,ASSRAGRESYEQY
TRBJ1-6,TRBV16,ASSQGTGSWGSPLH
TRBJ2-5,TRBV11-2,ASSLEAGDQETQY
TRBJ2-5,TRBV7-2,ASSLERAQETQY
TRBJ2-2,TRBV6-1,ASSEAVVAGGTGELF
TRBJ2-7,TRBV24-1,ATSDPGLEGDTRQY
TRBJ1-5,TRBV24-1,ATSETTGRANQPQH
TRBJ1-3,TRBV9,ASSPSTGSGNTIY
TRBJ2-5,TRBV18,ASSPSRDREETQY
TRBJ2-7,TRBV7-2,ASSRESTGPGIEQY
TRBJ1-4,TRBV19,ASSISGKLF
TRBJ2-3,TRBV12-3/TRBV12-4,ASSLYRETQY
TRBJ2-7,TRBV4-2,ASSQDWRSYEQY
TRBJ1-5,TRBV5-6,ASSGQGAGNQPQH
TRBJ2-1,TRBV27,ASSWEVGTRYEQF
TRBJ1-1,TRBV7-9,ASSGRTEVNTEAF
TRBJ1-1,TRBV28,ASSGTGGPKAF
TRBJ1-1,TRBV29-1,SVEEVGTEAF
TRBJ2-1,TRBV18,ASSPAGTSGYNEQF
TRBJ1-2,TRBV3-1/TRBV3-2,ASSQVPPRGNYGYT
TRBJ1-3,TRBV27,ASSLTGVGNTIY
TRBJ2-1,TRBV6-2/TRBV6-3,ASSSPSGRDNEQF
TRBJ1-4,TRBV27,ASSPRVGTNEKLF
TRBJ2-1,TRBV14,ASSQDRLAGYNEQF
TRBJ2-3,TRBV9,ASSVLQGGLTDTQY
TRBJ2-2,TRBV9,ASSVGNRGNTGELF
TRBJ1-2,TRBV6-6,ASRLGQGQLAYT
TRBJ2-2,TRBV27,ASRRLAGVVGELF
TRBJ2-3,TRBV10-1,ASSDRNSFKSTDTQY
TRBJ1-1,TRBV10-2,ASSERQGEQAF
TRBJ2-7,TRBV30,AWSYRGNEQY
TRBJ1-2,TRBV28,ASGGARYGYT
TRBJ2-5,TRBV5-1,ASSSGSGRMETQY
TRBJ2-5,TRBV6-6,ASSGRTSGSWETQY
TRBJ2-7,TRBV2,ASRDYSYEQY